This section outlines one T cell receptor (beta chain) sequence together with its context. The sample belongs to a study of blood T cell repertoires in COVID-19. Study-wide context: Whether acute or convalescent, the COVID-19 samples came from the United States, Italy and Spain. Sample material is recorded as cDNA or gDNA derived from T cells, B-cell-depleted T cells, or PBMCs.

Methods used by the authors: Reference gene primers were amplified, and this amplification served to estimate nucleated cell counts. TCRdb's table, derived via immunoSEQ multiplex PCR, lists solely in-frame clones and lacks some. V and J calls and clone size are as listed in that table; D and trimming were resolved from the DNA. The profile covers about 100,000 clones, with more than 85% appearing a single time and less than 4.5% taken by the ten largest. This clonotype originated in a man younger than 35 with acute or convalescent COVID-19. The sequenced material came from peripheral blood.

CDR3 protein: CASSPRTGSGASYEQYF. The CDR3, as DNA: TGTGCCAGCAGCCCCCGAACCGGTAGCGGGGCATCCTACGAGCAGTACTTC. The chain employs TRBV11-2 and TRBJ2-7; 8 positions match TRBD2. The J segment lost 1 base and the V segment lost 5 bases, leaving 13 bases of the junction unmatched. From germline, CDR1 is SGHAT and CDR2 FQNNGV. There are 17 residues in the CDR3.